Listed below are T cell receptor beta chains from one sample, sequenced in a study of siplizumab effects on memory and regulatory T cells. Using immunoSEQ multiplex PCR, the repertoire was profiled, and TCRdb retains in-frame clones only, with some absent. Among roughly 93,000 clones listed, around 94% were seen once. The sequenced material came from non-Treg CD4+ T cells sorted from blood. Receptors were obtained from a human donor in good health. Each CDR3 is given with its conserved first and last residue. The D gene is left open where the match is weak. Size is stated for part of the rows, as once, few or many counts, or as a class when the clone is expanded.

cdr3_nt cdr3_aa j_call v_call d_call clone_size
TGTGCCAGCAGCCAAGATCTTTCGGCTTACGAGCAGTACTTC CASSQDLSAYEQYF TRBJ2-7 TRBV14 - -
TGTGCCAGTTCAGGTACGGACAGTCGTGGGTACGAGCAGTACTTC CASSGTDSRGYEQYF TRBJ2-7 TRBV19 - -
TGTGCCAACAAGGTCACAACGACTAGGTCGGGCAATGAGCAGTTCTTC CANKVTTTRSGNEQFF TRBJ2-1 TRBV10-3 - -
TGTGCCAGCAGTCGGACCGGCAATGAGCAGTTCTTC CASSRTGNEQFF TRBJ2-1 TRBV6-5 - -
TGTGCCAGCAGCCCCGGGCGGGGGATTCAAGAGACCCAGTACTTC CASSPGRGIQETQYF TRBJ2-5 TRBV9 TRBD2 -
TGCGCCAGCAGCTTTCAGGGGCACTACGAGCAGTACTTC CASSFQGHYEQYF TRBJ2-7 TRBV5-1 - -
TGTGCCAGCAGCGTCGACGATGGGAAGACCCAGTACTTC CASSVDDGKTQYF TRBJ2-5 TRBV9 - -
TGTGCCAGCTCACCCCAGGAGAATTCACCCCTCCACTTT CASSPQENSPLHF TRBJ1-6 TRBV18 - -
TGTGCCTGGAGTGCCAGAGCGGGAGCAACCGGCGAGCAGTACTTC CAWSARAGATGEQYF TRBJ2-7 TRBV30 TRBD2 -
TGTGCCAGCAGTGGTGGGGTACGGAACACCATATATTTT CASSGGVRNTIYF TRBJ1-3 TRBV6-5 - -
TGTGCCAGCAGCCACAGGGCCACTAATGAAAAACTGTTTTTT CASSHRATNEKLFF TRBJ1-4 TRBV7-6 - -
TGTGCCAGCAGATATCCTCGGGCTGAAGCTTTCTTT CASRYPRAEAFF TRBJ1-1 TRBV7-9 - -
TGTGCCAGTAGTATGGTCGGGGGGAATTCACCCCTCCACTTT CASSMVGGNSPLHF TRBJ1-6 TRBV19 - -
TGTGCCAGCAGTTACCCTAGCACAGATACGCAGTATTTT CASSYPSTDTQYF TRBJ2-3 TRBV6-6 - -
TGCGCCAGCGACGGGCGGCGGGAGGCCGATCCCTCCTACAATGAGCAGTTCTTC CASDGRREADPSYNEQFF TRBJ2-1 TRBV5-1 TRBD2 -
TGTGCCAGCAGCTATACGCCGGACACCGGGGAGCTGTTTTTT CASSYTPDTGELFF TRBJ2-2 TRBV7-3 - -
TGTGCCAGCAGATCGGGACTAGCGGGACCCTCCCCGGAATACGAGCAGTACTTC CASRSGLAGPSPEYEQYF TRBJ2-7 TRBV5-4 TRBD2 -
TGTGCCATCACGGGAGGGGAGTTCACTGAAGCTTTCTTT CAITGGEFTEAFF TRBJ1-1 TRBV10-3 - -
TGCGCCAGCAGCTTAAACGGACAAGAGACCCAGTACTTC CASSLNGQETQYF TRBJ2-5 TRBV5-1 - -
TGTGCCAGCAGCCGCAAACGTCGGGTCCAAGAGACCCAGTACTTC CASSRKRRVQETQYF TRBJ2-5 TRBV11-1 - -
TGTGCCAGCAGCCTAAGACAGGGAAACACAGATACGCAGTATTTT CASSLRQGNTDTQYF TRBJ2-3 TRBV6-6 TRBD1 once
TGTGCCAGCAGCTTAACACAGGCCGACTACGAGCAGTACTTC CASSLTQADYEQYF TRBJ2-7 TRBV7-9 - -
TGTGCCAGCAGCGTAGAGGCAGGGGACATAACCTTTGAAGCTTTCTTT CASSVEAGDITFEAFF TRBJ1-1 TRBV9 - -
TGTGCCAGCAGCCCTTCCGGCGGGAGCCTAATTAGGAGGACAGATACGCAGTATTTT CASSPSGGSLIRRTDTQYF TRBJ2-3 TRBV9 TRBD2 once
TGTGCCTGGAGTCCCAACCTACTAGCGGGAGGTTTCCTTGCTGAGCAGTTCTTC CAWSPNLLAGGFLAEQFF TRBJ2-1 TRBV30 TRBD2 -
TGTGCCAGCAGCTGGGACCAGGCAGGTCCGAACACTGAAGCTTTCTTT CASSWDQAGPNTEAFF TRBJ1-1 TRBV7-9 - -
TGTGCCAGCAATCAGTTGGCTAACTATGGCTACACCTTC CASNQLANYGYTF TRBJ1-2 TRBV2 - -